This T cell receptor beta chain was captured in a study of shared clonotypes between healthy human individuals. The protocol was immunoSEQ multiplex PCR, while the TCRdb copy is restricted to in-frame clones and leaves out a portion. The sample lists 450,000 to 700,000 clones; nearly 97% were seen once. V lost 6 bases and J 4 bases, leaving 13 bases between the germline ends. The CDR3 consists of 14 residues. Germline lookup yields CDR1 MNHEY and CDR2 SMNVEV (reference sequence). CD45RO-negative cells were positively selected for CCR7, leaving out terminally differentiated effector memory CD45RA+ cells. Study donors comprised healthy, HIV-negative adults devoid of recent acute infection or vaccination. Study observations and caveats: Relative to their counterparts shared across all four donors, non-shared clonotypes exhibited diminished generation probabilities. Donor scarcity curtailed the genetic and exposure-history diversity represented herein. Sequencing depth was expected to affect clonotype sharing among donors.

Turning to this clone: Its antigen is not identified. Other DNA sequences in this sample translate to the same CDR3.

The sequence derives from a woman in her 30s in good health. V and J are TRBV27 and TRBJ1-5; D might be TRBD1 (5 bases). Sequences were obtained from naive CD8+ T cells sorted from blood. The CDR3 reads CASSPTGGNQPQHF. CDR3 nucleotide sequence: TGTGCCAGCAGCCCCACAGGTGGAAATCAGCCCCAGCATTTT.